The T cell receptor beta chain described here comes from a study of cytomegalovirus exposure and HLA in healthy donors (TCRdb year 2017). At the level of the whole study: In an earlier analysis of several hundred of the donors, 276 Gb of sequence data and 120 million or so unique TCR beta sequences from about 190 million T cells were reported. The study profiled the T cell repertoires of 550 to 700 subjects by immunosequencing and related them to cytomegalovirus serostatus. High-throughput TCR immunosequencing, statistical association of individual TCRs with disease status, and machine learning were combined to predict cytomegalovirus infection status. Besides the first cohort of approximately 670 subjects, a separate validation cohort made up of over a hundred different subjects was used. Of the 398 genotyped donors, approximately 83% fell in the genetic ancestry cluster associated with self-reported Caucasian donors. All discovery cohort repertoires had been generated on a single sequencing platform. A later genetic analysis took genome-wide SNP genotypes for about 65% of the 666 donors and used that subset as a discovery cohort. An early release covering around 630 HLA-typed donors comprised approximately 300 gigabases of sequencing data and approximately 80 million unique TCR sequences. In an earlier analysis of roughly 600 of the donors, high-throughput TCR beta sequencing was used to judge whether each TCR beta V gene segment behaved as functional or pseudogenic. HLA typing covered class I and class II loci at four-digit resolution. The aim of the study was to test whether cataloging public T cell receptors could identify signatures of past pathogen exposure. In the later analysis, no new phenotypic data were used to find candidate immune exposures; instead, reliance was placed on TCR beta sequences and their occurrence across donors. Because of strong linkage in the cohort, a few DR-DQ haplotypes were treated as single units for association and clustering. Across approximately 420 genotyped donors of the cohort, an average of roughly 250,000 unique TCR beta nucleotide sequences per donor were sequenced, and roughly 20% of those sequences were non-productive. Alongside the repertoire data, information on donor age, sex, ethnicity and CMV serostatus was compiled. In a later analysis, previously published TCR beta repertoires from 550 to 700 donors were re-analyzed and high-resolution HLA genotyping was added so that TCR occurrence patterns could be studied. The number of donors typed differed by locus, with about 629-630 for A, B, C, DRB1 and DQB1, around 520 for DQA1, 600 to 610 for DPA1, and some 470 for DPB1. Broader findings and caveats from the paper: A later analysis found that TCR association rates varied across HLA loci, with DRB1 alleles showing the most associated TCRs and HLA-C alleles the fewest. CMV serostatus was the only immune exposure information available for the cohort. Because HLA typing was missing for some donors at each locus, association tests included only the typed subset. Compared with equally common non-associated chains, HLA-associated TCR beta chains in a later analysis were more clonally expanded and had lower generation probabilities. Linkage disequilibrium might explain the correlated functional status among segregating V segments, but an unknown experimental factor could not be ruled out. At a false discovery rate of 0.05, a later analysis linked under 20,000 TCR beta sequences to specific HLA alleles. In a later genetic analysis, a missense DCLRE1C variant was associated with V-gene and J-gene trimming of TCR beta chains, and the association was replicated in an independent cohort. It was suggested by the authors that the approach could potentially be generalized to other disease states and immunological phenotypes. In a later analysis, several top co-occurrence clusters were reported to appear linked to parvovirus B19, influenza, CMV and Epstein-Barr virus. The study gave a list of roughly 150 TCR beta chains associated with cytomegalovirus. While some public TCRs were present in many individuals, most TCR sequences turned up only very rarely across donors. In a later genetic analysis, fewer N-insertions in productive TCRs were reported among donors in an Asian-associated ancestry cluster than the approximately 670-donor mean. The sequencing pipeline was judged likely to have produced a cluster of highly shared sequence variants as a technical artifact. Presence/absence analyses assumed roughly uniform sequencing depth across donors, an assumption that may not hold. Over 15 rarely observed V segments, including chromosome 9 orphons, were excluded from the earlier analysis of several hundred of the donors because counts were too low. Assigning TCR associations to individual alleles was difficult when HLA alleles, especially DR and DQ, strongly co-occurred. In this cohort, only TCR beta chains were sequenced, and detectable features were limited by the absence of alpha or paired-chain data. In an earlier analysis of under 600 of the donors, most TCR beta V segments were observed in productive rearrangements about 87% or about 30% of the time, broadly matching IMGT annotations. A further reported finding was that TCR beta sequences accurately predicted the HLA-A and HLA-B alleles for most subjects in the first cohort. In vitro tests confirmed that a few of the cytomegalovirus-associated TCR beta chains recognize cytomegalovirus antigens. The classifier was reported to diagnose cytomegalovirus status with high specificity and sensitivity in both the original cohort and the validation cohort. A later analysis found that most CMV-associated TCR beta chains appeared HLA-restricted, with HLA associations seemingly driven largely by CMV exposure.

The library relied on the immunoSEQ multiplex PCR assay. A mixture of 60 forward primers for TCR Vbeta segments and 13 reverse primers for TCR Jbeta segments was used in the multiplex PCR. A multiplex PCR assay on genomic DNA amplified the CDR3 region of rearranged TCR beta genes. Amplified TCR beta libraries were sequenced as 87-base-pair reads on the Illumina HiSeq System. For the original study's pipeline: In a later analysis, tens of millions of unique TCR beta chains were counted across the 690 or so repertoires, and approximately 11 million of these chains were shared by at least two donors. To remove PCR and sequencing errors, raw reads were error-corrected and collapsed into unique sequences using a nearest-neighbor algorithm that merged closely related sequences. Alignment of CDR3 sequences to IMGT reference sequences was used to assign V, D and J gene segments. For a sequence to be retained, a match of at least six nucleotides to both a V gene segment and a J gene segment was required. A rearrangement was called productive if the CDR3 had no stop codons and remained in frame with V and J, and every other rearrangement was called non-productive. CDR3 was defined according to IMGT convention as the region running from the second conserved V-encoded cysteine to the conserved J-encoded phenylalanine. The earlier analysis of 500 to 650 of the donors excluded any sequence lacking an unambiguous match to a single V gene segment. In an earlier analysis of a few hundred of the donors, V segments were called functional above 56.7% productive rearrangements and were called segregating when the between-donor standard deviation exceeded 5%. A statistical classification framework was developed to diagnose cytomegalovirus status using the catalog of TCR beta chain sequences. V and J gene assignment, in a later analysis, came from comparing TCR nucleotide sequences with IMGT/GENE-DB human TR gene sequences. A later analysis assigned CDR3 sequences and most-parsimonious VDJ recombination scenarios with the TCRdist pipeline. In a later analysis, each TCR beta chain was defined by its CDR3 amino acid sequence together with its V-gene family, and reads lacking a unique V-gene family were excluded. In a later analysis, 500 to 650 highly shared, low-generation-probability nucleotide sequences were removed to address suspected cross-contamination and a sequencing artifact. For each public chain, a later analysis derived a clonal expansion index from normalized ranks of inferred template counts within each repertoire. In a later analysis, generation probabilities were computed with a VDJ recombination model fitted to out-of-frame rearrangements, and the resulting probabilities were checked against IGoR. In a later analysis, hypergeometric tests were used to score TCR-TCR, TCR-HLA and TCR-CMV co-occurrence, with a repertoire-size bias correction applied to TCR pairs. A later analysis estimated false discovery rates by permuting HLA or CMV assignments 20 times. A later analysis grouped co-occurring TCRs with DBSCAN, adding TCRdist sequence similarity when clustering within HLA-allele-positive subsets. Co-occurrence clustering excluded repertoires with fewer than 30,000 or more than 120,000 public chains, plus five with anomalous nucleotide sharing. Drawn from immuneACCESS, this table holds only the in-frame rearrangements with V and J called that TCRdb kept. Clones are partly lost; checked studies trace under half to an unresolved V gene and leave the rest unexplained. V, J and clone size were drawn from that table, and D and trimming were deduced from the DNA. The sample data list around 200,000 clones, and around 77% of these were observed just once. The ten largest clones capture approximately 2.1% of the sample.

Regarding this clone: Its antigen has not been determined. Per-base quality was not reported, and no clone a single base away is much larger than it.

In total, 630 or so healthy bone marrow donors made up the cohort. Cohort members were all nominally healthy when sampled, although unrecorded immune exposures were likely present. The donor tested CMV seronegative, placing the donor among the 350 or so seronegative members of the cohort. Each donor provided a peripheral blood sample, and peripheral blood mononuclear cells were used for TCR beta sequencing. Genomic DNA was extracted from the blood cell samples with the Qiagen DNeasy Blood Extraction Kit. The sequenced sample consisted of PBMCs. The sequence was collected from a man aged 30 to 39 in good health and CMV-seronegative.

The DNA sequence is TGCAGCGTTGAGAGGCGACTAGCGCTAGACAATGAGCAGTTCTTC. Translated, this is CSVERRLALDNEQFF. The chain links TRBV29-1 with TRBJ2-1, and 8 bases in between align with TRBD2. The germline V and J ends show losses of 3 bases and 5 bases respectively, and no gene match explains 9 bases of the junction. The CDR3 sequence holds 15 residues, the cysteine and phenylalanine included. CDR3 DNA is the only sequence kept; it has 45 bases, read in frame from the first base. CDR1 and CDR2 were assigned from the germline V gene as SQVTM and ANQGSEA.